What follows describes a single T cell receptor beta chain. The sample originates from a study of PD-1 blockade in classical Hodgkin lymphoma. J gave up 7 bases and V 0 bases, and 6 bases lay outside the gene matches. Germline lookup yields CDR1 MNHNY and CDR2 SVGAGI (reference sequence). The CDR3 sequence is 15 residues long. Time point described: cycle 4 day 1 (C4D1), after six to seven weeks of nivolumab. Every one of the patients relapsed after autologous stem cell transplantation (brentuximab vedotin exposure was variable). Data came from immunoSEQ multiplex PCR; TCRdb stores just in-frame clones and leaves some out. The sample has fewer than 100,000 clones; approximately 94% are singletons.

The TCR sequence derives from a human donor with classical Hodgkin lymphoma. The specimen comprised peripheral blood mononuclear cells (PBMCs), sampled before the fourth cycle of nivolumab. The genes are TRBV6-6 and TRBJ1-3; 7 nucleotides agree with TRBD1. CDR3 in DNA: TGTGCCAGCAGTTACTCGAATTCAGGGGGTAACACCATATATTTT. It codes for CASSYSNSGGNTIYF.